Described below is a single T cell receptor (beta chain) sequence and its context. The data belong to a study of blood T cell repertoires in COVID-19. In the study overall: Spain, Italy and the United States supplied samples that represented acute and convalescent COVID-19. The cDNA or gDNA used as material had been derived from T cells, B-cell-depleted T cells, or PBMCs.

Study processing details: The authors estimated nucleated cell counts from reference gene primer amplification. Sequencing used immunoSEQ multiplex PCR; TCRdb keeps in-frame clones, though not all of them. That table gives V, J and clone size, and the DNA gave D and trimming. The profile shows roughly 100,000 clones, about four fifths of them singletons. Germline lookup yields CDR1 GTSNPN and CDR2 SVGIG (reference sequence). The CDR3 is made up of 14 amino acids. With 1 base removed from V and 7 bases from J, the gap between germline ends came to 14 bases. Sequenced material: peripheral blood. The TCR originated in a woman of 80 years or more with active or convalescent COVID-19. The chain employs TRBV30 and TRBJ1-3, with TRBD1 as a possible D gene (5 bases). The CDR3 reads CAWSETGLRNTIYF. The CDR3 nucleotides are TGTGCCTGGAGTGAAACGGGACTCCGCAACACCATATATTTT. Combining the CDR3 with reference TRBV30 and TRBJ1-3 gives the whole variable domain SQTIHQWPATLVQPVGSPLSLECTVEGTSNPNLYWYRQAAGRGLQLLFYSVGIGQISSEVPQNLSASRPQDRQFILSSKKLLLSDSGFYLCAWSETGLRNTIYFGEGSWLTVV.